These T cell receptor beta chains were read from a single sample in a study of shared clonotypes between healthy human individuals. Profiled with immunoSEQ multiplex PCR; TCRdb holds only in-frame clones, not every one. In the table there are 2 million to 3 million clones, roughly 93% of which are singletons. Sequenced: naive CD4+ T cells from PBMCs. The receptors stem from a man aged 18 to 29 in good health. Some clones in this sample may be carry-over from other donors' samples. Both conserved end residues are part of each CDR3. A D gene is named only where the DNA matches it firmly. Rows may omit the clone size; those that give it use once, few, many or a size class.

d_gene	v_gene	abundance	j_gene	CDR3aa	CDR3nt
.	TRBV7-9	.	TRBJ2-1	CASSKFPLGQKIYNEQFF	TGTGCCAGCAGCAAATTTCCGCTTGGCCAAAAGATTTACAATGAGCAGTTCTTC
.	TRBV6-5	once	TRBJ2-7	CASSRGLSSYEQYF	TGTGCCAGCAGTCGGGGACTGAGCTCCTACGAGCAGTACTTC
TRBD2	TRBV7-6	.	TRBJ2-1	CASSLVAGGYNEQFF	TGTGCCAGCAGCTTAGTAGCGGGGGGGTACAATGAGCAGTTCTTC
.	TRBV18	.	TRBJ1-1	CASSHSQGNAEAFF	TGTGCCAGCTCACACTCTCAGGGGAACGCTGAAGCTTTCTTT
.	TRBV19	.	TRBJ1-3	CASSINTGNTIYF	TGTGCCAGTAGTATCAATACTGGAAACACCATATATTTT
.	TRBV30	.	TRBJ1-1	CAWSEFRGVTEAFF	TGTGCCTGGAGTGAATTCAGGGGAGTTACTGAAGCTTTCTTT
.	TRBV10-3	.	TRBJ2-3	CAISDFAGTDTQYF	TGTGCCATCAGTGATTTTGCAGGCACAGATACGCAGTATTTT
.	TRBV5-1	.	TRBJ1-1	CASSQGPTKNTEAFF	TGCGCCAGCAGCCAAGGACCGACCAAGAACACTGAAGCTTTCTTT
.	TRBV27	.	TRBJ2-7	CASGRGPTYEQYF	TGTGCCAGCGGCAGGGGTCCGACCTACGAGCAGTACTTC
.	TRBV11-2	.	TRBJ2-1	CASSLGVGAVEYNEQFF	TGTGCCAGCAGCTTAGGGGTGGGGGCCGTGGAGTACAATGAGCAGTTCTTC
.	TRBV30	few	TRBJ1-1	CAWVTRVMNTEAFF	TGTGCCTGGGTTACCAGGGTTATGAACACTGAAGCTTTCTTT
TRBD1	TRBV27	.	TRBJ1-2	CASSSSRQGERGYTF	TGTGCCAGCAGTTCATCACGACAGGGGGAACGTGGCTACACCTTC
TRBD1	TRBV15	.	TRBJ1-4	CATSRGKGQGNEKLFF	TGTGCCACCAGCAGAGGGAAGGGACAGGGGAATGAAAAACTGTTTTTT
TRBD1	TRBV5-6	once	TRBJ1-4	CASSPLRDRANEKLFF	TGTGCCAGCAGCCCGCTACGGGACAGGGCTAATGAAAAACTGTTTTTT
.	TRBV5-1	.	TRBJ1-3	CASSALAGDGNTIYF	TGCGCCAGCAGCGCCTTGGCGGGGGACGGAAACACCATATATTTT
.	TRBV10-3	.	TRBJ1-1	CAIRSQETTEAFF	TGTGCCATCAGGTCACAGGAAACCACTGAAGCTTTCTTT